A single sample is the source of the 14 T cell receptor beta chains below, sequenced in a study of Ad26.COV2.S vaccination and SARS-CoV-2 variants. The treatment was: around 19 received Ad26.COV2.S at low or high dose, single or two shots; about 5 received placebo; per-sample allocation not given. Following the first vaccine or placebo injection, samples were taken on day 63. The protocol was immunoSEQ multiplex PCR, while the TCRdb copy is restricted to in-frame clones and leaves out a portion. The sample includes just over 350,000 clones, more than 75% of them seen just once. This sample comprised peripheral blood, obtained in a trial of Ad26.COV2.S vaccine versus placebo. The receptors originated from a person aged 18-60 years who received the Ad26.COV2.S COVID-19 vaccine or a placebo.

The chain carries TRBV12-5 and TRBJ1-1; no firm D call. V shed 6 bases and J shed 6 bases, with 14 bases lying between them. CDR1 is LGHNT and CDR2 is FRNRAP in the germline V gene. CDR3 length: 13 residues. CDR3 DNA: TGTGCTAGTGGCTATTTCCTGGGGTCTGAAGCTTTCTTT. It is translated as CASGYFLGSEAFF.

The rearrangement joins TRBV29-1 to TRBJ2-6, with TRBD1 matching over 9 bases. The V gene end was trimmed by 7 bases and the J gene end by 2 bases; junction bases not matched to a gene: 12. Germline lookup yields CDR1 SQVTM and CDR2 ANQGSEA. The CDR3 sequence is 17 residues long. CDR3: CSANTGTGWTGANVLTF. CDR3 DNA sequence: TGCAGCGCCAATACCGGGACAGGGTGGACTGGGGCCAACGTCCTGACTTTC.

This chain connects TRBV4-3 to TRBJ2-3; a weak D match, TRBD1 (6 bases). Trimming left V 1 base short and J 0 bases short, with 11 bases between. The CDR3 has 16 amino acids. The V gene's germline CDR1 is LGHNA and CDR2 YSLEER. DNA for the CDR3: TGCGCCAGCAGCCAAGTTTTGGGGGCTAGCACAGATACGCAGTATTTT. Protein product: CASSQVLGASTDTQYF.

The chain joins TRBV18 to TRBJ1-1, with D possibly TRBD1 on 5 matching bases. Deletions cut 5 bases from V and 3 bases from J, with 10 bases between. CDR1 is KGHSH, CDR2 LQKENI, per germline. This CDR3 region has 13 residues. CDR3 DNA sequence: TGTGCCAGCTCAATCGCAGGGTACACTGAAGCTTTCTTT. Translation gives CASSIAGYTEAFF.

The chain joins TRBV6-4 to TRBJ2-1; no firm D call. The CDR3 contains 13 residues. Germline CDR1 and CDR2: MRHNA and SNTAGT. The V and J ends lost 0 bases and 6 bases respectively, with 6 bases between them. Written as DNA, the CDR3 is TGTGCCAGCAGTGACTCCGGTGCCAATGAGCAGTTCTTC. Amino acid sequence: CASSDSGANEQFF.

The chain carries TRBV12-3 or TRBV12-4 and TRBJ1-2; D unclear. V lost 2 bases and J lost 9, with 10 bases in between. CDR3 size: 12 residues. In nucleotides, the CDR3 is TGTGCCAGCAGTTTATTGCGCGTTAGCTACACCTTC. This codes for CASSLLRVSYTF.

The chain combines TRBV30 with TRBJ2-3; TRBD1 aligns across 7 bases. The CDR3 loop spans 14 amino acids. Losses at the gene ends were 3 bases for V and 1 base for J; bases not matched to a gene: 4. Germline CDR1 reads GTSNPN; CDR2 reads SVGIG (reference sequence). This chain's CDR3 is CAWRRGPGTDTQYF. The CDR3 nucleotides are TGTGCCTGGAGGAGGGGGCCGGGCACAGATACGCAGTATTTT.

CDR3 nucleotides: TGTGCCAGCAGAGTTACAGGAGCGGATGGCTACACCTTC. This codes for CASRVTGADGYTF. V and J are TRBV7-2 and TRBJ1-2, with D possibly matching TRBD1 (5 bases). Trimming shortened V by 6 bases and J by 6 bases, and 14 bases separated the two germline ends. CDR3 length: 13 amino acids. Looked up from germline, CDR1 is SGHTA and CDR2 is FQGNSA.

This clone was detected once. A junction end diverges from the germline sequence, so it may reflect a read error. The chain employs TRBV11-2 and TRBJ1-6; D remains unclear. CDR3 length equals 14 residues. Germline-derived CDR1 and CDR2 are SGHAT and FQNNGV. The CDR3 protein is CASSVEKPNSPLHF. The CDR3 DNA reads as TGTGCCAGCAGCGTAGAGAAACCCAATTCACCCCTCCACTTT.

The gene calls are TRBV9 and TRBJ2-1; TRBD2 matches 12 bases. Germline CDR1 reads SGDLS; CDR2 reads YYNGEE. The CDR3 is 17 amino acids. With 3 bases clipped from V and 1 base from J, the junction kept 5 bases outside the gene matches. The CDR3, as DNA: TGTGCCAGCAGCGGGGGACTAGCGGGCCATTCCTACAATGAGCAGTTCTTC. Translated: CASSGGLAGHSYNEQFF.

The rearrangement joins TRBV4-1 to TRBJ1-6; D gene unclear. There are 12 residues in the CDR3. Germline V gene data show CDR1 as MGHRA and CDR2 as YSYEKL. The V gene lost 3 bases and the J gene lost 7 bases, with 4 bases spanning the gap. CDR3 in DNA: TGCGCCAGCAGCCATCGGAATTCACCCCTCCACTTT. Translated: CASSHRNSPLHF.

The chain joins TRBV11-3 to TRBJ2-2; TRBD1 matches at 7 bases. The CDR3 runs to 15 residues. Germline V gene data show CDR1 as SGHNT and CDR2 as YENEEA. V lost 3 bases and J lost 3; bases outside the gene matches: 4. The CDR3 DNA sequence: TGTGCCAGCAGCTTCGGGACAGTTGACACCGGGGAGCTGTTTTTT. The encoded protein is CASSFGTVDTGELFF. Supplemented by reference TRBV11-3 and TRBJ2-2, the full variable domain reads EAGVVQSPRYKIIEKKQPVAFWCNPISGHNTLYWYLQNLGQGPELLIRYENEEAVDDSQLPKDRFSAERLKGVDSTLKIQPAELGDSAVYLCASSFGTVDTGELFFGEGSRLTVL.

The rearrangement uses TRBV5-6 and TRBJ2-1, with D possibly called TRBD1 or TRBD2 (5 bases each). The CDR3 runs to 15 residues. Germline V gene lookup returns CDR1 SGHDT and CDR2 YYEEEE. V lost 4 bases and J lost 5, with 16 bases in between. The CDR3 region has the DNA TGTGCCAGCAGCCCCCAGGGTGAGGGTGACAATGAGCAGTTCTTC. It translates to CASSPQGEGDNEQFF.

The rearrangement links TRBV6-2 or TRBV6-3 to TRBJ2-1; tentatively, D is TRBD1 or TRBD2 (5 bases each). Germline V gene lookup returns CDR1 MNHEY and CDR2 SVGEGT. V was clipped by 6 bases and J by 15 bases, with 18 bases between them. This CDR3 has 12 amino acids. CDR3 in amino acids: CASSRDRLSLFF. DNA for the CDR3: TGTGCCAGCAGCCGCGACAGACTAAGTTTGTTCTTC.